Below, 19 T cell receptor beta chains from the same sample are listed, as sequenced in a study of human CD4 T cells and Enterobacteriaceae. CFSE-low CD25+ ICOS+ proliferating activated T cells were FACS-sorted after roughly 6-7 days. Sorted memory CD4+ T cells were CFSE-labeled and cultured 2:1 with irradiated antigen-pulsed autologous monocytes. All CD4+ cells other than CD45RA+CCR7+CD95- naive cells were sorted as memory, over 95% pure. The repertoire was sequenced with immunoSEQ multiplex PCR; TCRdb's copy has only in-frame clones and lacks some. Here the sample spans 1,200 or so clones, 30% to 35% being singletons. Sequenced sample: bacteria-reactive CD4+ T cells grown in culture. Sample subset: CFSE-low proliferating memory CD4 T cells sorted after in vitro stimulation with a heat-inactivated bacterium or M. tuberculosis lysate. These receptors all come from a human donor in good health.

This clone showed up just a few times. The chain links TRBV7-9 to TRBJ2-7, with no clear D. CDR1 and CDR2 (germline): SEHNR, FQNEAQ (reference sequence). Trimming cost V 6 bases and J 0 bases, with 9 bases left between them. The CDR3 has 13 amino acids. The CDR3 bases are TGTGCCAGCAGGTCGTATTCCTCCTACGAGCAGTACTTC. This sequence encodes CASRSYSSYEQYF.

This clone was counted only a few times. The V call is TRBV5-8, the J call TRBJ2-1, with TRBD1 identical over 8 bases. The CDR3 sequence is 14 residues long. From germline, CDR1 is SGHTS and CDR2 YDEGEE. After removal of 0 bases from V and 5 bases from J, the junction contained 1 base not matched to a gene. The CDR3 DNA follows: TGTGCCAGCAGCTTGGGGACAGGGAACAATGAGCAGTTCTTC. This codes for CASSLGTGNNEQFF.

This clone was seen only a few times. J is TRBJ2-7 and V is TRBV6-6; weak D call: TRBD2 (6 bases). Trimming removed 4 bases from V and 0 bases from J, with 10 bases in between. Per the germline V gene, CDR1 is MNHNY and CDR2 is SVGAGI (reference sequence). The CDR3 has 14 residues. The CDR3 DNA follows: TGTGCCAGCAGTTTAGGGACTTACTCCTACGAGCAGTACTTC. This translates into CASSLGTYSYEQYF.

This chain connects TRBV29-1 to TRBJ1-3, with unresolved D. The CDR3 loop spans 9 amino acids. Looked up from germline, CDR1 is SQVTM and CDR2 is ANQGSEA. V lost 8 bases and J lost 4, with 3 bases in between. The chain's CDR3 is CSNGNTIYF. The CDR3 region has the DNA TGCAGCAACGGAAACACCATATATTTT.

The chain couples TRBV5-1 to TRBJ2-5; no reliable D call. Trimming left V 4 bases short and J 2 bases short, with 3 bases between. Germline CDR1 reads SGHRS; CDR2 reads YFSETQ. The CDR3 totals 11 residues. CDR3 amino acids: CASSGQETQYF. In nucleotides, the CDR3 is TGCGCCAGCAGCGGACAAGAGACCCAGTACTTC.

The genes are TRBV6-5 and TRBJ1-5; possibly TRBD1 for D (5 bases). V shed 4 bases and J shed 1 base, with 11 bases lying between them. The CDR3 is made up of 15 amino acids. Germline V gives CDR1 MNHEY, CDR2 SVGAGI. CDR3 residues: CASSFQAGSNQPQHF. The CDR3 region has the DNA TGTGCCAGCAGTTTTCAAGCAGGGAGCAATCAGCCCCAGCATTTT.

This clone was counted a single time. V usage is TRBV27 and J usage is TRBJ2-7, with 8 bases aligning to TRBD2. With 7 bases clipped from V and 3 bases from J, the junction kept 5 bases outside the gene matches. CDR1 is MNHEY and CDR2 is SMNVEV in the germline V gene (reference sequence). The CDR3 contains 13 residues. The DNA of the CDR3 is TGTGCCAGCAAGACTAGCGCCGACTACGAGCAGTACTTC. Translating gives CASKTSADYEQYF.

The V and J genes are TRBV2 and TRBJ2-3, with D possibly TRBD2 on 6 matching bases. The CDR3 has 15 amino acids. The germline V gene has CDR1 SNHLY and CDR2 FYNNEI. V gave up 6 bases and J gave up 0 bases, with 13 bases separating them. The CDR3 reads CASRLGGTSTDTQYF. CDR3 DNA: TGTGCCAGCAGGTTGGGCGGGACTAGCACAGATACGCAGTATTTT.

This clone counts as medium-sized (0.01 to 0.1%). This chain's CDR3 is CASSPGTPSSYEQYF. In DNA form, the CDR3 reads TGTGCCAGCAGTCCCGGGACTCCGAGCTCCTACGAGCAGTACTTC. The chain is built from TRBV28 and TRBJ2-7; perhaps TRBD2 as D (6 bases). Trimming pared 5 bases from V and 0 bases from J, leaving 14 bases between. Germline V CDR1 and CDR2: MDHEN, SYDVKM. The CDR3 has 15 amino acids.

In its sample, this clone ranks as medium-sized. The rearrangement uses TRBV6-5 and TRBJ1-6; D is perhaps TRBD1 (6 bases). The length of the CDR3 is 16 residues. The V gene lost 2 bases and the J gene lost 8 bases, with 16 bases spanning the gap. In germline, CDR1 is MNHEY, CDR2 SVGAGI. The CDR3 bases are TGTGCCAGCAGTTACCAAGGTGGCAGGGGAGATTCACCCCTCCACTTT. Translation: CASSYQGGRGDSPLHF.

The chain recombines TRBV11-3 with TRBJ2-7; tentatively, D is TRBD1 or TRBD2 (8 bases each). In germline, CDR1 is SGHNT, CDR2 YENEEA. Trimming cost V 3 bases and J 0 bases, with 18 bases left between them. The CDR3 has 17 residues. CDR3 sequence: CASSFQGAGGTSYEQYF. Written as DNA, the CDR3 is TGTGCCAGCAGCTTCCAGGGGGCGGGAGGAACCTCCTACGAGCAGTACTTC.

This clone was counted between two and nine times. V is TRBV19 and J is TRBJ2-7, with D perhaps matching TRBD2 (6 bases). The CDR3 runs to 14 residues. Germline loops: CDR1 LNHDA, CDR2 SQIVND (reference sequence). Trimming left V 2 bases short and J 6 bases short, with 14 bases between. CDR3 nucleotides: TGTGCCAGTAGTATATTCGGCGGGATAGGCGAGCAGTACTTC. This gives the protein CASSIFGGIGEQYF. The full variable domain, completed using reference TRBV19 and TRBJ2-7, is DGGITQSPKYLFRKEGQNVTLSCEQNLNHDAMYWYRQDPGQGLRLIYYSQIVNDFQKGDIAEGYSVSREKKESFPLTVTSAQKNPTAFYLCASSIFGGIGEQYFGPGTRLTVT.

By frequency in the sample, this clone is large. The chain has TRBV6-4 and TRBJ2-1; TRBD1 matches at 8 bases. CDR3 length: 13 amino acids. Germline loops: CDR1 MRHNA, CDR2 SNTAGT. V was clipped by 7 bases and J by 9 bases; unmatched bases: 8. The CDR3 DNA reads TGTGCCAGCACCGTGACAGGGGATAGTGAGCAGTTCTTC. The encoded protein is CASTVTGDSEQFF.

By its share, this clone is medium-sized (0.01 to 0.1%). The chain joins TRBV9 to TRBJ2-2; 9 bases are shared with TRBD2. The V gene's germline CDR1 is SGDLS and CDR2 YYNGEE. This CDR3 has 18 residues. The ends lost 0 bases at V and 1 base at J; junction bases unmatched: 7. CDR3 sequence reads: CASSVAIVAGENTGELFF. For the CDR3, the DNA is TGTGCCAGCAGCGTAGCTATAGTAGCGGGAGAGAACACCGGGGAGCTGTTTTTT.

The rearrangement joins TRBV11-3 to TRBJ1-5; 8 nucleotides agree with TRBD1. J gave up 5 bases and V 5 bases, and 5 bases lay outside the gene matches. In germline, CDR1 is SGHNT, CDR2 YENEEA. This CDR3 is built from 14 residues. The CDR3 sequence: CASSPYRGDQPQHF. CDR3 DNA sequence: TGTGCCAGCAGCCCTTACAGGGGGGATCAGCCCCAGCATTTT. Supplemented by reference TRBV11-3 and TRBJ1-5, the full variable domain reads EAGVVQSPRYKIIEKKQPVAFWCNPISGHNTLYWYLQNLGQGPELLIRYENEEAVDDSQLPKDRFSAERLKGVDSTLKIQPAELGDSAVYLCASSPYRGDQPQHFGDGTRLSIL.

This chain links TRBV5-1 with TRBJ2-5; D unresolved. Germline V gives CDR1 SGHRS, CDR2 YFSETQ. The CDR3 has 12 amino acids. Trimming pared 1 base from V and 1 base from J, leaving 2 bases between. This chain's CDR3 is CASSLTQETQYF. Written as DNA, the CDR3 is TGCGCCAGCAGCTTGACCCAAGAGACCCAGTACTTC.

By sample share, this clone is medium-sized. The rearrangement uses TRBV27 and TRBJ2-3; 10 bases agree with TRBD2. The CDR3 is 15 residues long. J lost 6 bases, V lost 4 bases, and 7 bases had no gene match. Per germline, CDR1 MNHEY and CDR2 SMNVEV (reference sequence). The CDR3 region has the DNA TGTGCCAGCAGTTCCGCTAGCGGGAGAGAGGATACGCAGTATTTT. Residues: CASSSASGREDTQYF.

The V and J genes are TRBV28 and TRBJ2-7; 8 nucleotides match TRBD2. With V trimmed by 6 bases and J by 1 base, 11 bases remained unmatched. CDR3 length: 16 amino acids. Germline values: CDR1 MDHEN, CDR2 SYDVKM. Here the CDR3 reads CASRTGGAGGSYEQYF. In DNA, the CDR3 is TGTGCCAGCAGGACCGGGGGGGCAGGTGGGTCCTACGAGCAGTACTTC.

By sample share, this clone is medium-sized. The chain links TRBV10-2 to TRBJ1-1; TRBD1 is a possible D gene (6 bases). This CDR3 spans 14 amino acids. V lost 5 bases and J 5 bases, leaving 15 bases between the germline ends. CDR1 WSHSY and CDR2 SAAADI come from the germline V gene. The CDR3 loop reads CASSLPTGGTEAFF. In nucleotides, the CDR3 is TGCGCCAGCAGTTTACCGACAGGCGGTACTGAAGCTTTCTTT.